The clone carrying this TCR beta chain has ten or more counts. MiXCR, run by TCRdb on the RT-PCR reads, gives a single entry per CDR3 protein. The sample includes roughly 180,000 distinct CDR3 sequences, approximately 9.2% seen only once; the top ten take 11%. The data belong to a study of response to subunit inactivated influenza vaccine. The ends were cut back, 6 bases at V and 2 bases at J, with 20 bases in the middle. The CDR3 has 16 amino acids. The germline CDR1 and CDR2 sequences are MNHNS and SASEGT. The sequencing here drew on non-naive T cells sorted from PBMCs, taken on the day of vaccination. This TCR was sampled from a man aged 50 or older who received an inactivated influenza vaccine. The V call is TRBV6-1, the J call TRBJ2-7, with D possibly matching TRBD1 (6 bases). DNA for the CDR3: TGTGCCAGCAGGGGTTATACAGGGAGTACGACCTACGAGCAGTACTTC. It codes for CASRGYTGSTTYEQYF.